This T cell receptor beta chain was documented in a study of T-cell reconstitution after alpha-beta-depleted transplantation in children (dated by TCRdb to 2016 to 2018). The study in broad terms: Using TCR repertoire profiling, the study followed T-cell immune reconstitution in a quantitative way in children after TCRalphabeta/CD19-depleted allogeneic hematopoietic cell transplantation.

The receptor library was made with PCR. The run used an Illumina HiSeq 2500. TCR library preparation used molecular barcoding, with unique molecular identifiers applied to normalize quantification of the TCRbeta repertoire. Using fastp at Q25 and MiXCR, TCRdb reprocessed the public reads and kept productive beta chains. Every distinct CDR3 protein forms one entry, paired with its most common genes and DNA. This sample lists 7,000 or so distinct CDR3 sequences; approximately 11% were detected once. Approximately 22% of the sample goes to the ten largest clones. The investigation overall reported the following: Hyperexpanded clone frequencies declined over subsequent months; after one year, T-cell counts and TCRbeta diversity were mostly attributed to newly produced T cells. In some patients, the high TCRbeta diversity seen at day 60 was put down to recipient T cells and intrathymic progenitors that had survived conditioning. The apparently early recovery of alphabetaT-cell counts about two months after transplant reportedly depended on only several hundred rapidly expanded clones that came from non-depleted graft cells.

This clonotype was counted at least ten times. The antigen it recognizes is unknown. No qualities accompany the bases; no much larger clone lies one base away. From a lookup of the germline V gene, CDR1 and CDR2 are KGHSH and LQKENI. V ends up 4 bases short and J 0 bases short, with an unmatched junction base count of 9. The CDR3 runs 18 amino acids, cysteine and phenylalanine included. Of all the DNA, just the CDR3 is kept, 54 bases in frame from base 1. The meaning of the sample's treatment or condition label: allogeneic hematopoietic cell transplantation with graft depleted of TCRalphabeta T cells and CD19 B cells. TCRalphabeta/CD19-depleted allogeneic hematopoietic cell grafts were given to the transplant recipients, all of whom were children.

The TCR comes from a child under two years old who had a stem cell transplant for acute myeloid leukemia, so the T cells may come from the graft donor. The chain is encoded by TRBV18 joined to TRBJ2-2; the junction holds 9 bases that match TRBD2. The sample was PBMCs, mostly from graft donor cells, taken 180 days after TCRalphabeta/CD19-depleted stem cell transplant. CDR3 sequence: CASSLGVAGATNTGELFF. Read as DNA, the sequence is TGTGCCAGCTCACTTGGGGTAGCGGGAGCCACGAACACCGGGGAGCTGTTTTTT.